Below, 24 T cell receptor beta chains from the same sample are listed, as sequenced in a study of cytomegalovirus exposure and HLA in healthy donors. The PCR used 60 Vbeta and 13 Jbeta primers. Sequencing used immunoSEQ multiplex PCR; TCRdb keeps in-frame clones, though not all of them. The sample holds more than 85,000 clones, approximately 81% seen once. Sequenced input: PBMCs. The receptor source for this set is a male donor in good health and CMV-seropositive.

V and J are TRBV19 and TRBJ1-6; maybe TRBD1 (5 bases). This CDR3 has 14 amino acids. Deletions cut 3 bases from V and 9 bases from J, with 12 bases between. The germline V gene encodes CDR1 LNHDA and CDR2 SQIVND (reference sequence). The CDR3 region is CASSIKVQGSPLHF. Here the CDR3 DNA reads TGTGCCAGTAGTATTAAGGTCCAGGGTTCACCCCTCCACTTT.

The table lists this clone with a few counts. This rearrangement joins TRBV19 to TRBJ1-4; 7 bases are shared with TRBD1. Germline trimming cut 9 bases from V and 6 bases from J; bases unmatched to any gene: 19. The length of the CDR3 is 17 residues. The V gene's germline CDR1 is LNHDA and CDR2 SQIVND (reference sequence). The CDR3 DNA reads TGTGCCAGCACCCTCCGGTGGCCAGGGGGGCGATATGAAAAACTGTTTTTT. This gives the protein CASTLRWPGGRYEKLFF.

V usage is TRBV30 and J usage is TRBJ1-1; 11 nucleotides align to TRBD1. This CDR3 is 14 amino acids long. After removal of 8 bases from V and 1 base from J, the junction contained 6 bases not matched to a gene. The germline CDR1 and CDR2 sequences are GTSNPN and SVGIG (reference sequence). CDR3 DNA sequence: TGTGCCCAACGGACAGGGGGCGCGAACACTGAAGCTTTCTTT. This codes for CAQRTGGANTEAFF. The entire variable domain, with the rest obtained from reference TRBV30 and TRBJ1-1, is as follows: SQTIHQWPATLVQPVGSPLSLECTVEGTSNPNLYWYRQAAGRGLQLLFYSVGIGQISSEVPQNLSASRPQDRQFILSSKKLLLSDSGFYLCAQRTGGANTEAFFGQGTRLTVV.

This chain joins TRBV5-1 and TRBJ2-7; TRBD1 aligns across 11 bases. This CDR3 is built from 15 residues. Germline CDR1 SGHRS, CDR2 YFSETQ. V lost 4 bases to trimming and J lost 7 bases; unmatched junction nucleotides: 10. In DNA, the CDR3 is TGCGCCAGCAGCGAGACCGGGACAGGGGGTGATGAGCAGTACTTC. As protein: CASSETGTGGDEQYF. Variable domain in full (rest from reference TRBV5-1 and TRBJ2-7): KAGVTQTPRYLIKTRGQQVTLSCSPISGHRSVSWYQQTPGQGLQFLFEYFSETQRNKGNFPGRFSGRQFSNSRSEMNVSTLELGDSALYLCASSETGTGGDEQYFGPGTRLTVT.

The chain has TRBV29-1 and TRBJ1-1; tentatively, D is TRBD1 (6 bases). V lost 6 bases, J lost 1 base, and 12 bases lay in between. The CDR3 is 13 residues long. The germline CDR1 and CDR2 sequences are SQVTM and ANQGSEA. The CDR3 nucleotides are TGCAGCGTAGCCGGGACATCGAACACTGAAGCTTTCTTT. The encoded protein is CSVAGTSNTEAFF.

The J gene is TRBJ1-1, the V gene TRBV30; 11 nucleotides match TRBD1. Germline V lookup: CDR1 GTSNPN, CDR2 SVGIG (reference sequence). The V gene end was trimmed by 1 base and the J gene end by 6 bases; junction bases not matched to a gene: 7. The CDR3 is 15 amino acids. The CDR3 reads CAWSALGQGAAEAFF. The CDR3 DNA is TGTGCCTGGAGTGCCCTCGGACAGGGGGCAGCTGAAGCTTTCTTT.

V gene TRBV30 combines with J gene TRBJ1-1; TRBD1 matches at 9 bases. Per the germline V gene, CDR1 is GTSNPN and CDR2 is SVGIG (reference sequence). The V gene end was trimmed by 2 bases and the J gene end by 8 bases; junction bases not matched to a gene: 6. The CDR3 spans 13 residues. The DNA for the CDR3 is TGTGCCTGGAGTATCGACAGGGGGGCGGAAGCTTTCTTT. It encodes CAWSIDRGAEAFF.

The chain employs TRBV18 and TRBJ1-1; D perhaps matches TRBD1 (6 bases). Trimming shortened V by 2 bases and J by 1 base, and 8 bases separated the two germline ends. The CDR3 loop spans 14 amino acids. The germline V gene has CDR1 KGHSH and CDR2 LQKENI. The CDR3 region is CASSPVGQNTEAFF. In nucleotides, the CDR3 is TGTGCCAGCTCACCAGTGGGACAGAACACTGAAGCTTTCTTT.

The chain has TRBV5-4 and TRBJ2-4, with 7 nucleotides matching TRBD2. V shed 3 bases, J shed 9 bases, and the junction held 0 bases outside the gene matches. Looked up from germline, CDR1 is SGHNT and CDR2 is YYREEE (reference sequence). This CDR3 has 11 residues. DNA of the CDR3: TGTGCCAGCAGCTCGGGAGGCATTCAGTACTTC. It specifies CASSSGGIQYF.

The chain recombines TRBV10-2 with TRBJ2-7; TRBD1 is a possible D gene (5 bases). Per germline, CDR1 WSHSY and CDR2 SAAADI. The CDR3 contains 13 residues. V was cut by 6 bases and J by 2 bases, with 11 bases left in between. CDR3 region: CASRLTAAYEQYF. In DNA form, the CDR3 reads TGCGCCAGCAGATTGACAGCCGCCTACGAGCAGTACTTC.

The chain couples TRBV4-2 to TRBJ1-2; D is possibly TRBD1 (5 bases). There are 15 residues in the CDR3. Germline-derived CDR1 and CDR2 are LGHNA and YNFKEQ. Deletions cut 1 base from V and 2 bases from J, with 11 bases between. CDR3 DNA sequence: TGTGCCAGCAGCCAAGCCCAGACAGCAAACTATGGCTACACCTTC. It encodes CASSQAQTANYGYTF.

This clone showed up just once. The J gene is TRBJ1-1, the V gene TRBV9; 8 bases line up with TRBD1. This CDR3 is built from 13 residues. Trimming took 2 bases from V and 5 from J; bases not matched to a gene: 2. The germline V gene has CDR1 SGDLS and CDR2 YYNGEE. Here the CDR3 reads CASSVDRGTEAFF. The CDR3 DNA is TGTGCCAGCAGCGTCGACAGGGGAACTGAAGCTTTCTTT.

This clone was seen only once. The chain is built from TRBV5-1 and TRBJ2-2; D may be TRBD2 (5 bases). CDR1 and CDR2 from the germline V gene are SGHRS and YFSETQ. This CDR3 comprises 15 residues. The germline V and J ends were trimmed by 2 bases and 4 bases, with 12 bases remaining between them. CDR3 coding DNA: TGCGCCAGCAGCTTAGCCCCCAGCGGCACCGGGGAGCTGTTTTTT. This translates into CASSLAPSGTGELFF.

The chain carries TRBV7-9 and TRBJ2-1, with 8 bases identical to TRBD1. This CDR3 comprises 16 residues. CDR1 is SEHNR, CDR2 FQNEAQ, per germline (reference sequence). J lost 0 bases, V lost 5 bases, and 6 bases had no gene match. The CDR3 is CASSTPTGDSYNEQFF. The CDR3 nucleotides are TGTGCCAGCAGCACCCCGACAGGGGACTCCTACAATGAGCAGTTCTTC.

In its sample, this clone was seen a few times. The CDR3 protein is CASSKQTLYNSPLHF. CDR3 DNA: TGTGCCAGCAGCAAACAGACGCTCTATAATTCACCCCTCCACTTT. The chain links TRBV5-6 to TRBJ1-6; unclear D gene. Germline CDR1 is SGHDT and CDR2 is YYEEEE. There are 15 residues in the CDR3. Trimming took 4 bases from V and 3 from J, leaving 11 bases between them.

This clone was observed once. The chain has TRBV29-1 and TRBJ1-2; the D gene is possibly TRBD1 (6 bases). The CDR3 runs 11 residues. V lost 6 bases and J lost 4, with 9 bases in between. Germline CDR1 is SQVTM and CDR2 is ANQGSEA. CDR3 DNA: TGCAGCGTAGGGGACACCTATGGCTACACCTTC. This gives the protein CSVGDTYGYTF. Using reference TRBV29-1 and TRBJ1-2 for the parts outside the CDR3, the full variable domain is SAVISQKPSRDICQRGTSLTIQCQVDSQVTMMFWYRQQPGQSLTLIATANQGSEATYESGFVIDKFPISRPNLTFSTLTVSNMSPEDSSIYLCSVGDTYGYTFGSGTRLTVV.

The chain is built from TRBV19 and TRBJ2-7; 9 bases are shared with TRBD1. CDR1 is LNHDA and CDR2 is SQIVND in the germline V gene (reference sequence). The CDR3 runs 15 residues. Germline trimming cut 5 bases from V and 0 bases from J; bases unmatched to any gene: 5. This CDR3 reads CASSHGQGPSYEQYF. The CDR3 region has the DNA TGTGCCAGTAGTCATGGACAGGGGCCCTCCTACGAGCAGTACTTC. The variable domain in full, completed from reference TRBV19 and TRBJ2-7, reads DGGITQSPKYLFRKEGQNVTLSCEQNLNHDAMYWYRQDPGQGLRLIYYSQIVNDFQKGDIAEGYSVSREKKESFPLTVTSAQKNPTAFYLCASSHGQGPSYEQYFGPGTRLTVT.

The chain recombines TRBV27 with TRBJ1-2, with D possibly matching TRBD1 (5 bases). Germline V gene lookup returns CDR1 MNHEY and CDR2 SMNVEV (reference sequence). The CDR3 covers 11 residues. The V end was cut by 5 bases, the J end by 7 bases, with 8 bases between. Here the CDR3 reads CASSGGVGYTF. The CDR3 DNA reads as TGTGCCAGCAGTGGGGGGGTTGGCTACACCTTC.

This clone was counted between two and nine times. The genes are TRBV30 and TRBJ1-5; TRBD1 might be the D (5 bases). Trimming cost V 1 base and J 3 bases, with 10 bases left between them. The CDR3 is made up of 14 amino acids. Germline loops: CDR1 GTSNPN, CDR2 SVGIG (reference sequence). The CDR3 loop is CAWSGETVNQPQHF. The CDR3 coding sequence is TGTGCCTGGAGTGGAGAGACAGTCAATCAGCCCCAGCATTTT. Full variable domain (remainder filled in from reference TRBV30 and TRBJ1-5): SQTIHQWPATLVQPVGSPLSLECTVEGTSNPNLYWYRQAAGRGLQLLFYSVGIGQISSEVPQNLSASRPQDRQFILSSKKLLLSDSGFYLCAWSGETVNQPQHFGDGTRLSIL.

The V gene is TRBV19, the J gene TRBJ1-1; D gene unclear. V was pared by 5 bases and J by 7 bases, with 11 bases between. The CDR3 has 12 amino acids. The germline gives CDR1 LNHDA, CDR2 SQIVND (reference sequence). DNA of the CDR3: TGTGCCAGTAGTTCTCTCGGGGTTGAAGCTTTCTTT. It codes for CASSSLGVEAFF.

The chain combines TRBV5-6 with TRBJ2-7; maybe TRBD1 (6 bases). The CDR3 is 15 residues long. Trimming took 4 bases from V and 2 from J, leaving 16 bases between them. Germline V lookup: CDR1 SGHDT, CDR2 YYEEEE. Written as DNA, the CDR3 is TGTGCCAGCAGCGAGGGGACATTTCTCCCCTACGAGCAGTACTTC. Residues: CASSEGTFLPYEQYF. The full variable domain, completed using reference TRBV5-6 and TRBJ2-7, is DAGVTQSPTHLIKTRGQQVTLRCSPKSGHDTVSWYQQALGQGPQFIFQYYEEEERQRGNFPDRFSGHQFPNYSSELNVNALLLGDSALYLCASSEGTFLPYEQYFGPGTRLTVT.

V usage is TRBV9 and J usage is TRBJ1-4; D is possibly TRBD1 (5 bases). There are 11 residues in the CDR3. Germline CDR1 reads SGDLS; CDR2 reads YYNGEE. Trimming left V 4 bases short and J 11 bases short, with 9 bases between. Here the CDR3 DNA reads TGTGCCAGCAGCCGGGACTTGAAACTGTTTTTT. Its translation is CASSRDLKLFF.

The V gene is TRBV27, the J gene TRBJ2-7, with D uncertain. Trimming took off 1 base at V and 1 base at J, with 8 bases between the two ends. The germline CDR1 and CDR2 sequences are MNHEY and SMNVEV (reference sequence). The CDR3 spans 14 residues. The CDR3 here is CASSLYPESYEQYF. DNA for the CDR3: TGTGCCAGCAGTTTATATCCGGAGTCCTACGAGCAGTACTTC.

The chain links TRBV10-2 to TRBJ1-1; TRBD1 is a possible D gene (5 bases). CDR1 is WSHSY, CDR2 SAAADI, per germline. V was trimmed by 4 bases and J by 5 bases, leaving 14 bases between them. The CDR3 sequence is 14 residues long. CDR3 loop: CASSVGEVRTEAFF. CDR3 nucleotides: TGCGCCAGCAGTGTAGGGGAGGTTCGGACTGAAGCTTTCTTT.